These 24 T cell receptor beta chains share one sample of origin, sequenced in a study of T cell changes during pregnancy in multiple sclerosis. Assay used: immunoSEQ multiplex PCR; TCRdb lists only in-frame clones, some missing. Found here are tens of thousands of clones, 89% of them singletons; the top ten hold 10% to 12%. This specimen was CD8+ T cells from peripheral blood mononuclear cells, taken in the third trimester of pregnancy. Receptors originate from a female donor with multiple sclerosis, enrolled in a pregnancy study.

This CDR3 is CASSLILGVGTDTQYF. CDR3 coding DNA: TGTGCCAGCAGTCTAATCTTAGGAGTTGGCACAGATACGCAGTATTTT. V and J are TRBV27 and TRBJ2-3; D gene unclear. CDR3 length: 16 amino acids. CDR1 and CDR2 (germline): MNHEY, SMNVEV (reference sequence). Trimming took off 5 bases at V and 1 base at J, with 16 bases between the two ends.

The V and J genes are TRBV5-1 and TRBJ1-4, with D perhaps matching TRBD1 (5 bases). CDR3 size: 15 residues. The germline V gene encodes CDR1 SGHRS and CDR2 YFSETQ. Trimming pared 0 bases from V and 4 bases from J, leaving 10 bases between. In nucleotides, the CDR3 is TGCGCCAGCAGCTTGGAAACAGGAGATAATGAAAAACTGTTTTTT. It yields the protein CASSLETGDNEKLFF.

The CDR3 nucleotides read TGTGCCAGCAGCGCGGGACAGAGCAATCAGCCCCAGCATTTT. Encoded protein: CASSAGQSNQPQHF. V is TRBV9 and J is TRBJ1-5, with 7 bases that match TRBD1. Germline loops: CDR1 SGDLS, CDR2 YYNGEE. Germline trimming cut 3 bases from V and 1 base from J; bases unmatched to any gene: 1. This CDR3 contains 14 residues.

The V and J genes are TRBV4-2 and TRBJ2-2, with a tentative D call TRBD2 (6 bases). Germline assignment: CDR1 LGHNA and CDR2 YNFKEQ. V lost 0 bases, J lost 4 bases, and 9 bases lay in between. This CDR3 is 15 amino acids long. In nucleotides, the CDR3 is TGTGCCAGCAGCCAAGAAGACGGGGGCACCGGGGAGCTGTTTTTT. It yields the protein CASSQEDGGTGELFF.

V is TRBV7-9 and J is TRBJ2-1; 13 bases are a match to TRBD2. This CDR3 contains 15 residues. V shed 8 bases and J 2 bases; nucleotides not matched to a gene: 3. Germline CDR1 and CDR2: SEHNR and FQNEAQ (reference sequence). CDR3 loop: CASPTSGGAYNEQFF. Written as DNA, the CDR3 is TGTGCCAGCCCAACTAGCGGGGGGGCCTACAATGAGCAGTTCTTC. Filled out from reference TRBV7-9 and TRBJ2-1, the complete variable domain reads DTGVSQNPRHKITKRGQNVTFRCDPISEHNRLYWYRQTLGQGPEFLTYFQNEAQLEKSRLLSDRFSAERPKGSFSTLEIQRTEQGDSAMYLCASPTSGGAYNEQFFGPGTRLTVL.

The chain couples TRBV7-8 to TRBJ1-2; the match to TRBD1 covers 7 bases. This CDR3 region has 14 residues. Germline CDR1 SGHVS, CDR2 FQNEAQ. Losses at the gene ends were 5 bases for V and 4 bases for J; bases not matched to a gene: 7. The CDR3 coding sequence is TGTGCCAGCAGCCTCGACAGGGATGGCTATGGCTACACCTTC. It yields the protein CASSLDRDGYGYTF. Supplemented by reference TRBV7-8 and TRBJ1-2, the full variable domain reads GAGVSQSPRYKVAKRGQDVALRCDPISGHVSLFWYQQALGQGPEFLTYFQNEAQLDKSGLPSDRFFAERPEGSVSTLKIQRTQQEDSAVYLCASSLDRDGYGYTFGSGTRLTVV.

The V and J genes are TRBV30 and TRBJ2-6, with D possibly TRBD2 on 5 matching bases. Germline V gene data show CDR1 as GTSNPN and CDR2 as SVGIG (reference sequence). The CDR3 is 12 residues long. Trimming shortened V by 2 bases and J by 10 bases, and 9 bases separated the two germline ends. The DNA of the CDR3 is TGTGCCTGGAGTCAAGCGGTTAACGTCCTGACTTTC. It encodes CAWSQAVNVLTF.

V is TRBV27 and J is TRBJ1-4; D perhaps matches TRBD1 (6 bases). The germline V and J ends were trimmed by 7 bases and 5 bases, with 14 bases remaining between them. CDR3 length: 14 residues. CDR1 and CDR2 from the germline V gene are MNHEY and SMNVEV (reference sequence). CDR3 loop: CASMRDRTNEKLFF. The CDR3 DNA reads as TGTGCCAGCATGCGCGACAGGACGAATGAAAAACTGTTTTTT.

This clone was seen just once. The J gene is TRBJ2-7, the V gene TRBV11-2; D is perhaps TRBD1 (5 bases). V shed 1 base and J shed 2 bases, with 12 bases lying between them. The CDR3 has 15 amino acids. The germline CDR1 and CDR2 sequences are SGHAT and FQNNGV. This CDR3 is CASSLGGRTTYEQYF. CDR3 in DNA: TGTGCCAGCAGCTTAGGGGGCAGGACCACCTACGAGCAGTACTTC.

The DNA for the CDR3 is TGTGCCAGCAGCTTACGAGGGCTGGGGAGCGGTCAGCCCCAGCATTTT. It encodes CASSLRGLGSGQPQHF. The chain joins TRBV13 to TRBJ1-5; D unclear. There are 16 residues in the CDR3. V lost 2 bases and J lost 6, with 17 bases in between. The germline CDR1 and CDR2 sequences are PRHDT and FYEKMQ (reference sequence).

The CDR3 DNA reads TGTGCCAGCAGTGAAGAGGACAGCTCTGGAAACACCATATATTTT. This codes for CASSEEDSSGNTIYF. The chain employs TRBV6-1 and TRBJ1-3, with D possibly TRBD1 on 6 matching bases. Deletions cut 1 base from V and 0 bases from J, with 7 bases between. The CDR3 is 15 residues long. Germline-derived CDR1 and CDR2 are MNHNS and SASEGT.

The chain is built from TRBV27 and TRBJ1-1; unclear D gene. There are 15 residues in the CDR3. V lost 0 bases and J lost 2, with 10 bases in between. The germline V gene has CDR1 MNHEY and CDR2 SMNVEV (reference sequence). CDR3 loop: CASSLSTRGNTEAFF. The CDR3 DNA sequence: TGTGCCAGCAGTTTATCGACACGGGGTAACACTGAAGCTTTCTTT.

This clone was observed a single time. The V call is TRBV27, the J call TRBJ2-7, with D perhaps matching TRBD1 (6 bases). V lost 5 bases and J 6 bases, leaving 17 bases between the germline ends. The CDR3 has 14 residues. Germline V gene sequence: CDR1 MNHEY, CDR2 SMNVEV (reference sequence). The CDR3 region is CASSINRVGREQYF. CDR3 sequence (DNA): TGTGCCAGCAGTATAAACAGGGTAGGGCGCGAGCAGTACTTC.

The J gene is TRBJ2-3, the V gene TRBV25-1, with 12 bases that match TRBD1. The CDR3 contains 18 residues. V was clipped by 5 bases and J by 1 base; unmatched bases: 10. From germline, CDR1 is MGHDK and CDR2 SYGVNS. CDR3 in DNA: TGTGCCAGCAGTACCGGGACAGGGGGCGCGTATGGCACAGATACGCAGTATTTT. Protein sequence: CASSTGTGGAYGTDTQYF.

The chain employs TRBV19 and TRBJ2-7, with TRBD2 matching 12 bases. The ends lost 3 bases at V and 3 bases at J; junction bases unmatched: 6. The CDR3 spans 16 residues. Germline lookup yields CDR1 LNHDA and CDR2 SQIVND (reference sequence). The CDR3: CASSILLAGGGYEQYF. The CDR3 DNA follows: TGTGCCAGTAGTATCCTACTAGCGGGAGGTGGCTACGAGCAGTACTTC.

This clone was counted once. The V gene is TRBV5-4, the J gene TRBJ1-2, with D possibly TRBD1 on 5 matching bases. Germline V gene lookup returns CDR1 SGHNT and CDR2 YYREEE (reference sequence). This CDR3 is 15 amino acids long. Trimming stripped 1 base from V and 8 bases from J, with 18 bases between. CDR3 loop: CASSLISGTFEGYTF. In DNA, the CDR3 is TGTGCCAGCAGCTTGATCTCAGGGACTTTCGAAGGCTACACCTTC.

V usage is TRBV7-8 and J usage is TRBJ2-7; D is possibly TRBD2 (6 bases). The V and J ends lost 0 bases and 0 bases respectively, with 12 bases between them. Germline V gives CDR1 SGHVS, CDR2 FQNEAQ. CDR3 length: 16 residues. This CDR3 is CASSLAEGTSSYEQYF. DNA for the CDR3: TGTGCCAGCAGCTTAGCGGAGGGAACGAGCTCCTACGAGCAGTACTTC.

V is TRBV6-1 and J is TRBJ2-5; 12 nucleotides line up with TRBD1. The CDR3 sequence is 16 residues long. The trim removed 2 bases at V and 5 bases at J, leaving 6 bases unmatched. Germline assignment: CDR1 MNHNS and CDR2 SASEGT. The CDR3 sequence: CASSESGQGAFETQYF. CDR3 sequence (DNA): TGTGCCAGCAGTGAATCGGGACAGGGGGCTTTCGAGACCCAGTACTTC.

The chain uses TRBV9 and TRBJ1-1, with TRBD1 matching 7 bases. Unmatched junction bases numbered 4, after V lost 4 bases and J lost 1 base. The length of the CDR3 is 14 residues. CDR1 is SGDLS, CDR2 YYNGEE, per germline. The CDR3 DNA follows: TGTGCCAGCAGCCCGGGGACAGAGAACACTGAAGCTTTCTTT. Translated, it gives CASSPGTENTEAFF.

This chain connects TRBV7-9 to TRBJ1-2, with 7 bases identical to TRBD1. CDR1 and CDR2 from the germline V gene are SEHNR and FQNEAQ (reference sequence). V lost 5 bases and J lost 0; bases outside the gene matches: 3. This CDR3 is 14 amino acids long. The CDR3 nucleotides are TGTGCCAGCAGCCCCGGGACAGCTAACTATGGCTACACCTTC. This codes for CASSPGTANYGYTF. Full variable domain (missing parts from reference TRBV7-9 and TRBJ1-2): DTGVSQNPRHKITKRGQNVTFRCDPISEHNRLYWYRQTLGQGPEFLTYFQNEAQLEKSRLLSDRFSAERPKGSFSTLEIQRTEQGDSAMYLCASSPGTANYGYTFGSGTRLTVV.

This chain uses TRBV6-6 with TRBJ2-7; maybe TRBD1 (6 bases). V lost 2 bases, J lost 5 bases, and 13 bases lay in between. In germline, CDR1 is MNHNY, CDR2 SVGAGI (reference sequence). This CDR3 is 14 amino acids long. The chain's CDR3 is CASSYGGYTHEQYF. CDR3 DNA: TGTGCCAGCAGTTACGGGGGCTACACCCACGAGCAGTACTTC.

The chain links TRBV7-6 to TRBJ2-5; 9 bases map to TRBD1. The germline gives CDR1 SGHVS, CDR2 FNYEAQ. The CDR3 has 15 amino acids. Trimming took 6 bases from V and 3 from J; bases not matched to a gene: 8. The CDR3 is CASRLQGAGKETQYF. The CDR3 DNA follows: TGTGCCAGCAGACTACAGGGGGCCGGAAAAGAGACCCAGTACTTC.

This chain connects TRBV27 to TRBJ2-7; 7 bases map to TRBD1. The CDR3 totals 14 residues. Germline trimming cut 6 bases from V and 4 bases from J; bases unmatched to any gene: 9. Germline CDR1 and CDR2: MNHEY and SMNVEV (reference sequence). The CDR3 DNA is TGTGCCAGCAGATCGACAGGGAATGTGTACGAGCAGTACTTC. As protein: CASRSTGNVYEQYF.

The CDR3 coding sequence is TGTGCCAGCAGCCAAGGAACGGGAGTCGGCAATGAGCAGTTCTTC. It codes for CASSQGTGVGNEQFF. The V call is TRBV4-2, the J call TRBJ2-1; D might be TRBD2 (6 bases). The CDR3 consists of 15 residues. Germline V gene lookup returns CDR1 LGHNA and CDR2 YNFKEQ. Trimming removed 1 base from V and 6 bases from J, with 13 bases in between.